This TCR beta chain comes out of a study of blood T cell repertoires in COVID-19. Study-wide context: Acute and convalescent COVID-19 specimens originated in the United States, Italy and Spain. From T cells, B-cell-depleted T cells, or PBMCs came the material, which was cDNA or gDNA.

This CDR3 is built from 16 residues. Per the germline V gene, CDR1 is SGHAT and CDR2 is FQDESV (reference sequence). The V segment lost 6 bases and the J segment 1 base; nucleotides outside the gene matches: 11. Under the authors' procedure: For nucleated cells, counts were estimated from reference gene primer amplification. The assay was immunoSEQ multiplex PCR, and TCRdb's table has in-frame clones only and misses some. V and J calls and clone size come straight from that table; D and trimming were deduced from the DNA. In the table there are 90,000 to 110,000 clones, 65% to 90% of which are singletons.

The receptor was derived from an older man with acute or convalescent COVID-19. The sample comprised peripheral blood. V is TRBV11-1 and J is TRBJ2-5, with TRBD1 identical over 7 bases. CDR3 amino acids: CASRVAGGIPQETQYF. CDR3 DNA: TGTGCCAGCAGGGTGGCAGGGGGAATCCCCCAAGAGACCCAGTACTTC.